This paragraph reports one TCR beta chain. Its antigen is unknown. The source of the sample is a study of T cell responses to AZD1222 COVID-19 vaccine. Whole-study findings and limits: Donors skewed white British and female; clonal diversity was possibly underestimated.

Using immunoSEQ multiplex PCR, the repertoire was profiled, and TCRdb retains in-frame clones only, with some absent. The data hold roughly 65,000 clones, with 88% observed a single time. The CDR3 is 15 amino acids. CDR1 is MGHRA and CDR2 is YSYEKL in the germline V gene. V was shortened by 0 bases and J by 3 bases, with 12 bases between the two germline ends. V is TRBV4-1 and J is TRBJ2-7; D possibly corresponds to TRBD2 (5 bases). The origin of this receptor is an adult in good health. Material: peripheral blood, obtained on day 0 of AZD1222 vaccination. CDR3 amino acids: CASSQDPGLNYEQYF. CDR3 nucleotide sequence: TGCGCCAGCAGCCAAGACCCGGGATTGAACTACGAGCAGTACTTC.